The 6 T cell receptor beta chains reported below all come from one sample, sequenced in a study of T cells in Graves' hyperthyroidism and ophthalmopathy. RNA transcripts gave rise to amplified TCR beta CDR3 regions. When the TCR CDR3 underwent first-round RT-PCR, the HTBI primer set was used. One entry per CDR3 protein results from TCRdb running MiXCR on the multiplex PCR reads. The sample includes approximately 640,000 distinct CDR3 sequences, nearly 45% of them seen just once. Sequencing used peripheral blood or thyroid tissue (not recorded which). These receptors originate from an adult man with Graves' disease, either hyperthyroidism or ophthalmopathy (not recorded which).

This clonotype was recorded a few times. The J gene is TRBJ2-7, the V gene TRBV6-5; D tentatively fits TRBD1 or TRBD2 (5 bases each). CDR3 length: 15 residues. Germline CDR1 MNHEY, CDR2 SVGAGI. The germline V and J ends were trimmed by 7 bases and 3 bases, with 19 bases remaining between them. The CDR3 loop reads CASTPGPEKDYEQYF. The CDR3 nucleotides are TGTGCCAGCACCCCGGGGCCCGAGAAGGACTACGAGCAGTACTTC.

The CDR3 sequence is CASSTGQGVPSLNEKLFF. DNA of the CDR3: TGTGCCAGCAGCACCGGACAGGGGGTACCAAGCTTAAATGAAAAACTGTTTTTT. The chain recombines TRBV7-9 with TRBJ1-4, with TRBD1 identical over 10 bases. The CDR3 contains 18 residues. The J segment lost 5 bases and the V segment lost 5 bases, leaving 14 bases of the junction unmatched. Germline CDR1 reads SEHNR; CDR2 reads FQNEAQ (reference sequence).

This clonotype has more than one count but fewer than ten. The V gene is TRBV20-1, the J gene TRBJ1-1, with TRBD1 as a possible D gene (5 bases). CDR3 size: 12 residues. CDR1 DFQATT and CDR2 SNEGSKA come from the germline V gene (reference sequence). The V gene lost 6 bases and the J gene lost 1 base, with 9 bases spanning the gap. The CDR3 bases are TGCAGTGCGACGGACAAGAACACTGAAGCTTTCTTT. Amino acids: CSATDKNTEAFF.

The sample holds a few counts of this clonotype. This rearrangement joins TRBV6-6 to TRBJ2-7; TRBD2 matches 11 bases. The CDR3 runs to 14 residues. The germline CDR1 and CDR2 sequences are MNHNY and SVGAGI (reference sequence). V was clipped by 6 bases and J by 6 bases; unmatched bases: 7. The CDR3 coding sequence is TGTGCCAGCAGATTAGCGGGAGGGCCGGGCGAGCAGTACTTC. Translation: CASRLAGGPGEQYF.

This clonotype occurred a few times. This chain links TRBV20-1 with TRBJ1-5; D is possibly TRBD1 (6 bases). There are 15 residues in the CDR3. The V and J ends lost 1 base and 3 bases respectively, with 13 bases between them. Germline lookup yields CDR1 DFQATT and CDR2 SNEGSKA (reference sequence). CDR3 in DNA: TGCAGTGCTAGAGCCGGGGGGCCCACCAATCAGCCCCAGCATTTT. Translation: CSARAGGPTNQPQHF.

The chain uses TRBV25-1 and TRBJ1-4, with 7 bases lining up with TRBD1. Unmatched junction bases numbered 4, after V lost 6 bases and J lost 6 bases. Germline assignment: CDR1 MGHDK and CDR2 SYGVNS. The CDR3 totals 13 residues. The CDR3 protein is CASRWQGDEKLFF. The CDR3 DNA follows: TGTGCCAGCAGGTGGCAGGGGGATGAAAAACTGTTTTTT.